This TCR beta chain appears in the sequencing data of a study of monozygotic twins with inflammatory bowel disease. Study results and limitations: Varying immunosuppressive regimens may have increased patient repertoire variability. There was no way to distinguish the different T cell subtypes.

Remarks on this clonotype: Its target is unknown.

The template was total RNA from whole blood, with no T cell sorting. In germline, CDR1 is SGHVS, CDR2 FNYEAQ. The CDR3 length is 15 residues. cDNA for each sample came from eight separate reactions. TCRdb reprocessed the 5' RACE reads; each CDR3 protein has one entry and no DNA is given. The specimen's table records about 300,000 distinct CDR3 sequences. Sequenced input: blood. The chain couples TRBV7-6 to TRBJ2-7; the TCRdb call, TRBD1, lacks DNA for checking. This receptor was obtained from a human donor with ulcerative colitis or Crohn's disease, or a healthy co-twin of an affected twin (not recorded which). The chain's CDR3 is CASSPSGTLTYEQYF.